The 13 T cell receptor beta chains in this list originate from one sample, sequenced in a study of blood T cells in healthy people across ages. Sample-barcoded 5' priming and a J-beta primer mix drove a second PCR of about 7 to 12 cycles. MiXCR, applied by TCRdb to the 5' RACE reads, yields one record per CDR3 protein. The sample lists around 1,800,000 distinct CDR3 sequences; 30% to 40% were seen once. The sample taken for sequencing was blood. These TCRs come from a human donor in good health.

This chain links TRBV29-1 with TRBJ1-1; D unclear. Germline V gene sequence: CDR1 SQVTM, CDR2 ANQGSEA. The V and J ends lost 4 bases and 1 base respectively, with 10 bases between them. CDR3 length equals 13 residues. The CDR3 reads CSVGRAPNTEAFF. The CDR3 nucleotides read TGCAGCGTTGGGCGGGCGCCGAACACTGAAGCTTTCTTT. Looking up the rest from reference TRBV29-1 and TRBJ1-1 gives the full variable domain: SAVISQKPSRDICQRGTSLTIQCQVDSQVTMMFWYRQQPGQSLTLIATANQGSEATYESGFVIDKFPISRPNLTFSTLTVSNMSPEDSSIYLCSVGRAPNTEAFFGQGTRLTVV.

This clonotype has a handful of counts. CDR3 in amino acids: CASTGWGGRNEQFF. Here the CDR3 DNA reads TGTGCCAGCACAGGTTGGGGGGGGAGGAATGAGCAGTTCTTC. The V gene is TRBV6-5, the J gene TRBJ2-1; TRBD2 matches at 7 bases. This CDR3 spans 14 amino acids. Per the germline V gene, CDR1 is MNHEY and CDR2 is SVGAGI. J was trimmed by 7 bases and V by 7 bases; bases with no gene match: 10.

The chain uses TRBV7-2 and TRBJ2-4, with a possible D match to TRBD1 (6 bases). Germline-derived CDR1 and CDR2 are SGHTA and FQGNSA. Trimming left V 7 bases short and J 13 bases short, with 23 bases between. The CDR3 spans 14 residues. The CDR3 region has the DNA TGTGCCAGCACCTGGGACACAAGGTACAATGAGCAGTACTTC. It specifies CASTWDTRYNEQYF.

The table lists this clonotype with a few counts. The genes are TRBV7-9 and TRBJ2-5; no clear D. The closer fit of TRBJ2-7 to the DNA end suggests the J call may be wrong. This CDR3 region has 12 residues. CDR1 SEHNR and CDR2 FQNEAQ come from the germline V gene (reference sequence). CDR3 amino acids: CASSSRFYEQYF. The CDR3 nucleotides are TGTGCCAGCAGCTCCAGATTCTACGAGCAGTACTTC.

This clonotype was counted ten times or more. The V gene is TRBV20-1, the J gene TRBJ2-5; D possibly corresponds to TRBD2 (5 bases). V lost 3 bases and J 5 bases, leaving 19 bases between the germline ends. The CDR3 totals 15 residues. Germline lookup yields CDR1 DFQATT and CDR2 SNEGSKA (reference sequence). The CDR3, as DNA: TGCAGTGCTAGGAGTCCTGGGGAGCGGACGGAGACCCAGTACTTC. Its translation is CSARSPGERTETQYF.

This clonotype has just a few counts. The gene calls are TRBV7-8 and TRBJ2-7; possible D gene TRBD1, 6 bases. In germline, CDR1 is SGHVS, CDR2 FQNEAQ. The V gene lost 5 bases and the J gene lost 3 bases, with 17 bases spanning the gap. This CDR3 region has 15 residues. The CDR3 is CASSEEQGYGYEQYF. CDR3 nucleotides: TGTGCCAGCAGCGAAGAACAGGGTTACGGCTACGAGCAGTACTTC.

This clonotype appeared a few times. The chain employs TRBV29-1 and TRBJ1-2; TRBD1 matches 9 bases. V trimming: 7 bases; J trimming: 5 bases; junction bases outside the gene matches: 11. The V gene's germline CDR1 is SQVTM and CDR2 ANQGSEA. The CDR3 runs 14 residues. In DNA, the CDR3 is TGCAGCGCCGCTACCGGGACAGGGTTATATGGCTACACCTTC. Translating gives CSAATGTGLYGYTF.

This chain uses TRBV27 with TRBJ2-2; TRBD2 aligns across 8 bases. After removal of 8 bases from V and 3 bases from J, the junction contained 8 bases not matched to a gene. The CDR3 spans 15 residues. Germline CDR1 is MNHEY and CDR2 is SMNVEV (reference sequence). The CDR3 DNA reads TGTGCCAGCTCACCGGCGGGGGGCCACACCGGGGAGCTGTTTTTT. Amino acid sequence: CASSPAGGHTGELFF.

The V call is TRBV7-2, the J call TRBJ2-3; D is perhaps TRBD2 (5 bases). Trimming left V 0 bases short and J 2 bases short, with 15 bases between. Per the germline V gene, CDR1 is SGHTA and CDR2 is FQGNSA. CDR3 size: 17 residues. CDR3 region: CASSLAPDSIVTDTQYF. The CDR3 DNA reads as TGTGCCAGCAGCTTAGCCCCGGACTCAATAGTCACAGATACGCAGTATTTT.

The V call is TRBV12-3 or TRBV12-4, the J call TRBJ2-1; TRBD1 is a possible D gene (5 bases). The germline V and J ends were trimmed by 0 bases and 7 bases, with 16 bases remaining between them. CDR3 length: 16 amino acids. The CDR3: CASSLALGRGENEQFF. The CDR3 bases are TGTGCCAGCAGTTTAGCCCTGGGAAGGGGTGAAAATGAGCAGTTCTTC.

This clonotype was found a few times. J is TRBJ2-1 and V is TRBV11-2; 7 bases map to TRBD1. V lost 1 base, J lost 7 bases, and 7 bases stayed unmatched. The CDR3 spans 15 residues. CDR1 and CDR2 (germline): SGHAT, FQNNGV. CDR3: CASSLARQGNNEQFF. The DNA for the CDR3 is TGTGCCAGCAGCTTAGCGAGACAGGGAAATAATGAGCAGTTCTTC.

The genes are TRBV6-6 and TRBJ1-1; 8 bases map to TRBD1. Germline assignment: CDR1 MNHNY and CDR2 SVGAGI (reference sequence). The V and J ends lost 5 bases and 0 bases, in that order; junction bases with no gene match: 8. The CDR3 runs 16 residues. CDR3 DNA: TGTGCCAGCAGTCGCAGACAGGGGTTCCTGAACACTGAAGCTTTCTTT. It codes for CASSRRQGFLNTEAFF.

As concerns this clonotype: One junction end disagrees with the germline gene, perhaps due to a read error. V is TRBV4-3 and J is TRBJ2-7; TRBD1 aligns across 7 bases. Germline V gives CDR1 LGHNA, CDR2 YSLEER. CDR3 length: 18 amino acids. As DNA, the CDR3 is TGCGCCAGCAGCCAAGCACTCCCCGGACAGGAAAACTCCTACGGGCAGTACTTC. Translation: CASSQALPGQENSYGQYF.